The 26 T cell receptor beta chains presented below share a single source sample, sequenced in a study of blood T cell repertoires in COVID-19. Data came from immunoSEQ multiplex PCR; TCRdb stores just in-frame clones and leaves some out. The sample shows roughly 16,000 clones, 80% to 90% of them seen only once. The sequenced sample consisted of peripheral blood. These receptors all come from a human donor in a cohort sampled during active COVID-19.

This chain connects TRBV5-1 to TRBJ1-2; a weak D match, TRBD1 (5 bases). The germline V gene encodes CDR1 SGHRS and CDR2 YFSETQ. Deletions cut 0 bases from V and 2 bases from J, with 11 bases between. The CDR3 contains 15 residues. CDR3 DNA: TGCGCCAGCAGCTTGGTTGGGGGGTCGAACTATGGCTACACCTTC. Residues: CASSLVGGSNYGYTF.

This rearrangement joins TRBV5-8 to TRBJ2-3; perhaps TRBD1 as D (5 bases). Trimming stripped 0 bases from V and 3 bases from J, with 26 bases between. This CDR3 has 20 residues. Looked up from germline, CDR1 is SGHTS and CDR2 is YDEGEE. The CDR3 protein is CASSLGRVGARTHSTDTQYF. The CDR3 region has the DNA TGTGCCAGCAGCTTGGGGAGAGTAGGGGCTCGAACCCATTCGACAGATACGCAGTATTTT.

The sample holds one count of this clone. This rearrangement joins TRBV19 to TRBJ2-5; the match to TRBD2 covers 8 bases. The trim removed 4 bases at V and 5 bases at J, leaving 9 bases unmatched. CDR1 LNHDA and CDR2 SQIVND come from the germline V gene (reference sequence). The CDR3 loop spans 15 amino acids. In DNA, the CDR3 is TGTGCCAGTAGTAATGCTGGGGTAGCGGGGGAGACCCAGTACTTC. As protein: CASSNAGVAGETQYF.

This chain uses TRBV27 with TRBJ2-3; D is ambiguous. CDR3 length equals 14 residues. V was pared by 6 bases and J by 4 bases, with 14 bases between. The germline V gene encodes CDR1 MNHEY and CDR2 SMNVEV (reference sequence). The CDR3 nucleotides are TGTGCCAGCAGCGAGTTTCCTGAGTCAGATACGCAGTATTTT. Translation gives CASSEFPESDTQYF.

The chain uses TRBV2 and TRBJ2-5; D gene unclear. The germline V and J ends were trimmed by 6 bases and 0 bases, with 5 bases remaining between them. Germline values: CDR1 SNHLY, CDR2 FYNNEI. The CDR3 is 12 residues long. CDR3 nucleotides: TGTGCCAGCAGAGAGTACCAAGAGACCCAGTACTTC. This sequence encodes CASREYQETQYF. Together with reference TRBV2 and TRBJ2-5, the CDR3 gives the full variable domain: EPEVTQTPSHQVTQMGQEVILRCVPISNHLYFYWYRQILGQKVEFLVSFYNNEISEKSEIFDDQFSVERPDGSNFTLKIRSTKLEDSAMYFCASREYQETQYFGPGTRLLVL.

This clone occurred once. V is TRBV7-6 and J is TRBJ1-3; D is uncertain. The germline V gene encodes CDR1 SGHVS and CDR2 FNYEAQ. V lost 1 base and J 3 bases, leaving 19 bases between the germline ends. This CDR3 has 18 amino acids. CDR3 DNA: TGTGCCAGCAGCTTAGAGGCCCGAGCAGGTTCCTTTGGAAACACCATATATTTT. As protein: CASSLEARAGSFGNTIYF.

The gene calls are TRBV6-6 and TRBJ1-2; D perhaps matches TRBD1 (6 bases). The CDR3 length is 16 residues. Germline CDR1 MNHNY, CDR2 SVGAGI (reference sequence). Trimming stripped 6 bases from V and 2 bases from J, with 19 bases between. The CDR3 loop is CASSGITGTSNYGYTF. The CDR3 nucleotides read TGTGCCAGCAGCGGGATTACAGGGACTAGCAACTATGGCTACACCTTC.

This clone has only one observation. The chain joins TRBV20-1 to TRBJ2-1; D gene uncertain. CDR3 length: 11 amino acids. The V end was cut by 6 bases, the J end by 11 bases, with 14 bases between. Germline loops: CDR1 DFQATT, CDR2 SNEGSKA (reference sequence). CDR3 nucleotides: TGCAGTGCCACTTTATCCAAGAAGCAGTTCTTC. This codes for CSATLSKKQFF.

With respect to this clone: The same CDR3 is also encoded by other DNA sequences in this sample. The V gene is TRBV7-8, the J gene TRBJ1-6; 7 bases align to TRBD1. The CDR3 loop spans 18 amino acids. Per the germline V gene, CDR1 is SGHVS and CDR2 is FQNEAQ. V gave up 5 bases and J gave up 0 bases; unmatched junction bases: 10. The DNA for the CDR3 is TGTGCCAGCAGCCCCGTCGGACAGGAAAGCTCCTATAATTCACCCCTCCACTTT. This encodes CASSPVGQESSYNSPLHF.

J is TRBJ1-1 and V is TRBV2, with no clear D. The CDR3 loop spans 14 amino acids. The V end was cut by 3 bases, the J end by 0 bases, with 8 bases between. Germline lookup yields CDR1 SNHLY and CDR2 FYNNEI. CDR3 in amino acids: CASSEGRLNTEAFF. The CDR3 bases are TGTGCCAGCAGTGAGGGCCGGCTGAACACTGAAGCTTTCTTT.

V usage is TRBV2 and J usage is TRBJ1-3; maybe TRBD1 (5 bases). Per the germline V gene, CDR1 is SNHLY and CDR2 is FYNNEI. The CDR3 is made up of 13 amino acids. Trimming removed 7 bases at V and 0 bases at J, with 7 bases between. Written as DNA, the CDR3 is TGTGCCAGCAAGACAGACTCTGGAAACACCATATATTTT. Protein sequence: CASKTDSGNTIYF.

V usage is TRBV7-3 and J usage is TRBJ2-1; D ambiguous. CDR1 is SGHTA and CDR2 is FQGTGA in the germline V gene. CDR3 length: 13 residues. The germline V and J ends were trimmed by 5 bases and 7 bases, with 12 bases remaining between them. The CDR3 here is CASSPPMRNEQFF. CDR3 DNA sequence: TGTGCCAGCAGCCCCCCGATGAGGAATGAGCAGTTCTTC.

The chain employs TRBV5-8 and TRBJ2-7; tentatively, D is TRBD1 (5 bases). Germline loops: CDR1 SGHTS, CDR2 YDEGEE. Deletions cut 3 bases from V and 4 bases from J, with 11 bases between. This CDR3 has 13 residues. CDR3 DNA sequence: TGTGCCAGCAGCTCCAGGGCCGGTTACGAGCAGTACTTC. Amino acid sequence: CASSSRAGYEQYF.

The chain couples TRBV20-1 to TRBJ1-1; D remains ambiguous. The CDR3 runs to 13 residues. Germline V CDR1 and CDR2: DFQATT, SNEGSKA (reference sequence). Trimming took off 3 bases at V and 3 bases at J, with 11 bases between the two ends. The CDR3: CSASTVGDTEAFF. For the CDR3, the DNA is TGCAGTGCTAGTACCGTCGGGGACACTGAAGCTTTCTTT.

The V gene is TRBV6-5, the J gene TRBJ1-6; no definite D call. V was clipped by 0 bases and J by 7 bases, with 10 bases between them. Germline CDR1 MNHEY, CDR2 SVGAGI. The CDR3 is made up of 15 amino acids. CDR3 protein: CASSYSASQNSPLHF. In DNA, the CDR3 is TGTGCCAGCAGTTACTCGGCTTCCCAAAATTCACCCCTCCACTTT.

The CDR3 spells CASSPNRRDRPAVDTQYF. The CDR3 nucleotides read TGTGCCAGCTCACCAAACCGTCGGGACAGGCCTGCCGTAGATACGCAGTATTTT. The J gene is TRBJ2-3, the V gene TRBV18; 8 nucleotides align to TRBD1. Losses at the gene ends were 2 bases for V and 5 bases for J; bases not matched to a gene: 15. CDR3 size: 18 residues. The germline gives CDR1 KGHSH, CDR2 LQKENI.

V usage is TRBV5-6 and J usage is TRBJ1-6; TRBD1 agrees at 8 bases. CDR1 is SGHDT, CDR2 YYEEEE, per germline. This CDR3 has 17 amino acids. Unmatched junction bases numbered 10, after V lost 1 base and J lost 7 bases. Written as DNA, the CDR3 is TGTGCCAGCAGCTTGCCATGGACAGGGCCTAAAAATTCACCCCTCCACTTT. Its protein product is CASSLPWTGPKNSPLHF.

This chain connects TRBV9 to TRBJ1-6, with TRBD1 matching 7 bases. The CDR3 has 16 amino acids. Germline CDR1 SGDLS, CDR2 YYNGEE. With 4 bases clipped from V and 8 bases from J, the junction kept 12 bases outside the gene matches. The chain's CDR3 is CASSRDSRLDDSPLHF. The CDR3 nucleotides read TGTGCCAGCAGCCGGGACAGCCGGCTGGATGATTCACCCCTCCACTTT.

This clone is a singleton in its sample. J is TRBJ2-1 and V is TRBV2; TRBD2 aligns across 9 bases. The CDR3 covers 16 residues. V trimming: 2 bases; J trimming: 5 bases; junction bases outside the gene matches: 7. The germline V gene has CDR1 SNHLY and CDR2 FYNNEI. The CDR3 sequence is CASSERTSARNNEQFF. The CDR3 region has the DNA TGTGCCAGCAGTGAACGGACTAGCGCACGGAACAATGAGCAGTTCTTC.

The V and J genes are TRBV6-4 and TRBJ2-1; 16 bases are shared with TRBD2. V trimming: 11 bases; J trimming: 6 bases; junction bases outside the gene matches: 10. CDR1 and CDR2 (germline): MRHNA, SNTAGT. The CDR3 is 16 residues long. In DNA, the CDR3 is TGTGCCCCCTGGGGGACTAGCGGGGGGGCCGGCAATGAGCAGTTCTTC. It translates to CAPWGTSGGAGNEQFF.

The V call is TRBV12-2, the J call TRBJ2-5; the D call of TRBD1 is as the table states it, not checked on the DNA. TRBV12-2 is recorded as a pseudogene. The CDR3 covers 17 residues. The CDR3 bases are TGTGCAAGTCGCTTAGGGTGGGACAGGGGAGCCCAAGAGACCCAGTACTTC. Amino acids: CASRLGWDRGAQETQYF.

This sequence joins TRBV28 and TRBJ1-2; possibly TRBD1 for D (5 bases). The germline CDR1 and CDR2 sequences are MDHEN and SYDVKM. This CDR3 spans 10 amino acids. The V gene lost 8 bases and the J gene lost 7 bases, with 8 bases spanning the gap. CDR3 region: CASGAVGYTF. The DNA of the CDR3 is TGTGCCAGCGGGGCCGTTGGCTACACCTTC.

The rearrangement joins TRBV3-1 (or the pseudogene TRBV3-2) to TRBJ2-2, with D hard to call. CDR1 is LGHDT, CDR2 YNNKEL, per germline (reference sequence). The V and J ends lost 4 bases and 4 bases respectively, with 13 bases between them. CDR3 size: 15 residues. This chain's CDR3 is CASSPLDLGTGELFF. The CDR3 DNA sequence: TGTGCCAGCAGCCCTCTAGATTTAGGCACCGGGGAGCTGTTTTTT.

The chain recombines TRBV5-4 with TRBJ2-3; possibly TRBD2 for D (6 bases). With 2 bases removed from V and 0 bases from J, the gap between germline ends came to 13 bases. This CDR3 has 16 residues. Germline values: CDR1 SGHNT, CDR2 YYREEE (reference sequence). The DNA of the CDR3 is TGTGCCAGCAGCTTTCTCGGAGCGGGTAGCACAGATACGCAGTATTTT. This gives the protein CASSFLGAGSTDTQYF.

V usage is TRBV7-2 and J usage is TRBJ2-5; maybe TRBD2 (6 bases). Germline V gene lookup returns CDR1 SGHTA and CDR2 FQGNSA. V shed 3 bases and J shed 1 base, with 12 bases lying between them. The CDR3 loop spans 15 amino acids. The CDR3 sequence: CASSLGGTVQETQYF. The DNA of the CDR3 is TGTGCCAGCAGCTTGGGCGGGACTGTCCAAGAGACCCAGTACTTC.

This chain links TRBV7-8 with TRBJ2-5, with a weak D call TRBD2 (6 bases). The CDR3 is 15 residues long. Germline CDR1 is SGHVS and CDR2 is FQNEAQ. Trimming left V 0 bases short and J 6 bases short, with 14 bases between. This CDR3 is CASSLALAIRQTQYF. The CDR3 nucleotides are TGTGCCAGCAGCTTAGCACTAGCTATTAGGCAGACCCAGTACTTC.